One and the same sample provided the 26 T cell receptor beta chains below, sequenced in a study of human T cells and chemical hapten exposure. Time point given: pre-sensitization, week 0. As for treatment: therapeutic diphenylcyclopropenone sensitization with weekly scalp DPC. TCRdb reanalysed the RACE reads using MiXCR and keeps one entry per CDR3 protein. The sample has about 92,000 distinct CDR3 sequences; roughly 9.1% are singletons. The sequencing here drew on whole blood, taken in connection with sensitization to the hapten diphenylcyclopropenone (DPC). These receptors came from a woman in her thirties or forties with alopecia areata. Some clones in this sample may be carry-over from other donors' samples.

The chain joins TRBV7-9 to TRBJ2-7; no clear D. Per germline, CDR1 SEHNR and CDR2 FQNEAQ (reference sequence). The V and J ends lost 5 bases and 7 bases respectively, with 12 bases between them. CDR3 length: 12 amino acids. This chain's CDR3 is CASSPEDREQYF. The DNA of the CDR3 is TGTGCCAGCAGCCCTGAGGATAGGGAGCAGTACTTC. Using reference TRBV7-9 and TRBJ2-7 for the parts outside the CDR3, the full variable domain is DTGVSQNPRHKITKRGQNVTFRCDPISEHNRLYWYRQTLGQGPEFLTYFQNEAQLEKSRLLSDRFSAERPKGSFSTLEIQRTEQGDSAMYLCASSPEDREQYFGPGTRLTVT.

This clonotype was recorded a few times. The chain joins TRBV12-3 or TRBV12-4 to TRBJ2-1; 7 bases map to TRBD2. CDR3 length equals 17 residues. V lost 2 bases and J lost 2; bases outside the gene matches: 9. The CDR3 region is CASSLWSGTPPYNEQFF. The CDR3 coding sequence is TGTGCCAGCAGTTTATGGAGCGGGACTCCACCCTACAATGAGCAGTTCTTC.

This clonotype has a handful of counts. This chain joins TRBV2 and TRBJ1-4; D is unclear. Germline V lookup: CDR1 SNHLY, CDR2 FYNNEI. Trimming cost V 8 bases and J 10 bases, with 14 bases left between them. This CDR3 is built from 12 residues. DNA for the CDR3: TGTGCCAGCCGGATTTGGGCCGGAAAACTGTTTTTT. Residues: CASRIWAGKLFF.

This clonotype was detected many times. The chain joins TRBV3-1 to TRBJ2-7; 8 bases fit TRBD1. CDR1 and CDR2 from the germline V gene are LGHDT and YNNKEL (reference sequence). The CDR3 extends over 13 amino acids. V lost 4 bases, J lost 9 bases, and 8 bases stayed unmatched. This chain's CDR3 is CASSRSTGERQYF. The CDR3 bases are TGTGCCAGCAGCCGTTCGACAGGGGAGCGGCAGTACTTC.

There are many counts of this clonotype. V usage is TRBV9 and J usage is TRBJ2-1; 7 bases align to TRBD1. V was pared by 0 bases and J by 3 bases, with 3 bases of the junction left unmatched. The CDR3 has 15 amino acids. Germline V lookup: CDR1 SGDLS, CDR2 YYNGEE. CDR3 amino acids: CASSVDGTDYNEQFF. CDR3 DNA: TGTGCCAGCAGCGTAGACGGGACAGACTACAATGAGCAGTTCTTC.

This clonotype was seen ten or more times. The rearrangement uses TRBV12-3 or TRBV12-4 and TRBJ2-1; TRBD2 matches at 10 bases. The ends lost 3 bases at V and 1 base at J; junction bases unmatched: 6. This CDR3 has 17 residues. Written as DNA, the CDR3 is TGTGCCAGCAGTTTGGAGCGGGGGGGCCGGTCCTACAATGAGCAGTTCTTC. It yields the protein CASSLERGGRSYNEQFF.

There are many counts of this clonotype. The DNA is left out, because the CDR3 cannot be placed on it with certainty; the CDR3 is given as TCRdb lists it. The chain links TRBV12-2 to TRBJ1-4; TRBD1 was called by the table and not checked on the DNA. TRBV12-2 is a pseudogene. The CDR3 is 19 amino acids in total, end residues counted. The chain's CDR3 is CASRPVGQGASQVDEKLFF.

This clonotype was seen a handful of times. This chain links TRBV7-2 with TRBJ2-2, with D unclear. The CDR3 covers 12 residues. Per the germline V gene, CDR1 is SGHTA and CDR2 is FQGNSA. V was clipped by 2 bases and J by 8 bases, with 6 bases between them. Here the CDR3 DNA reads TGTGCCAGCAGCTTATACTCGGGGGAGCTGTTTTTT. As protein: CASSLYSGELFF.

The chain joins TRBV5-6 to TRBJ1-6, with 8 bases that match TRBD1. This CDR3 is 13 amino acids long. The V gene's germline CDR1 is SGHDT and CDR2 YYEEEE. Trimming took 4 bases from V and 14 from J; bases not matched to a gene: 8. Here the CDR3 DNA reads TGTGCCAGCAGCCTCGACAGGGGAAGTTCCCTCCACTTT. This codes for CASSLDRGSSLHF.

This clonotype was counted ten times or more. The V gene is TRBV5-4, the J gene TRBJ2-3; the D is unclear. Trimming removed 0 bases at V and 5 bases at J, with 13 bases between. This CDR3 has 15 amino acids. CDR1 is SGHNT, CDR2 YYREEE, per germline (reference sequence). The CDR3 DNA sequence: TGTGCCAGCAGCTTGGAGGCAGGCTGGGGAGATACGCAGTATTTT. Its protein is CASSLEAGWGDTQYF.

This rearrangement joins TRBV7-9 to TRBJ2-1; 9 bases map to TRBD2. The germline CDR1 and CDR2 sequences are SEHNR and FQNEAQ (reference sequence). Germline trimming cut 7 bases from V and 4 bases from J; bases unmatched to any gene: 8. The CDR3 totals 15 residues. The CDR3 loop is CASTSGTSRYNEQFF. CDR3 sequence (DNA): TGTGCCAGCACCTCAGGGACTAGCCGTTACAATGAGCAGTTCTTC.

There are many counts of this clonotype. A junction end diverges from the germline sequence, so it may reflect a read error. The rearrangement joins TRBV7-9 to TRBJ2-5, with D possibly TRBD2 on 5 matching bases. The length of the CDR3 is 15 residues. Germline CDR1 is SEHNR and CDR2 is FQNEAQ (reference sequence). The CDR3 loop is CPSSPTYTGVETQYF. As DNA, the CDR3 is TGTCCCAGCAGCCCAACTTACACCGGGGTGGAGACCCAGTACTTC. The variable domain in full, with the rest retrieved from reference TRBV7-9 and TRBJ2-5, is DTGVSQNPRHKITKRGQNVTFRCDPISEHNRLYWYRQTLGQGPEFLTYFQNEAQLEKSRLLSDRFSAERPKGSFSTLEIQRTEQGDSAMYLCPSSPTYTGVETQYFGPGTRLLVL.

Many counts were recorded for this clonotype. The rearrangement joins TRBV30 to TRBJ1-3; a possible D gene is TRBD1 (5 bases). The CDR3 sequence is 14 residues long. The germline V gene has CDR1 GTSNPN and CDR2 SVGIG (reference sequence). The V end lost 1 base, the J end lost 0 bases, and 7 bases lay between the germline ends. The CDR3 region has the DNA TGTGCCTGGAGTGGACAGCTCTCTGGAAACACCATATATTTT. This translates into CAWSGQLSGNTIYF.

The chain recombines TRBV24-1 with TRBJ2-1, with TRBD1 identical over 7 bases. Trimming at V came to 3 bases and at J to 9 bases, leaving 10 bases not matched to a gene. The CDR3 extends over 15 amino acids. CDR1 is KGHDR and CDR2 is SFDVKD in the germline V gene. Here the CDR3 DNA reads TGTGCCACCAGTGATCCCCCGACAGGGAAATTTGAGCAGTTCTTC. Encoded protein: CATSDPPTGKFEQFF.

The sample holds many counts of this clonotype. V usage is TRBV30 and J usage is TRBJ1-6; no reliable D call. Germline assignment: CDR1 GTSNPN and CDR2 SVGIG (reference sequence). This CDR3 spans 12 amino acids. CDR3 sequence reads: CTPASPSSPLHF. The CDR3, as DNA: TGTACCCCGGCCAGCCCTTCGTCACCCCTCCACTTT.

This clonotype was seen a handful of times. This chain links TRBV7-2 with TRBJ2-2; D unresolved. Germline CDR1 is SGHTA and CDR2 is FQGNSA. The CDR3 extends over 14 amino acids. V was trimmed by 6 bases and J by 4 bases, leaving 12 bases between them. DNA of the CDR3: TGTGCCAGCAGGCCGTCTCGGTCCACCGGGGAGCTGTTTTTT. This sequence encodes CASRPSRSTGELFF.

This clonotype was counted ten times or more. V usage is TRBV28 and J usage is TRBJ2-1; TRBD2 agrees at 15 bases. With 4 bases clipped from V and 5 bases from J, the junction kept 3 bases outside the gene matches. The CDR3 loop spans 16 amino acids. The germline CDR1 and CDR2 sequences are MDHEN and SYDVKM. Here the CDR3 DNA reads TGTGCCAGCAGTTCGGGACTAGCGGGGGGTCACAATGAGCAGTTCTTC. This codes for CASSSGLAGGHNEQFF.

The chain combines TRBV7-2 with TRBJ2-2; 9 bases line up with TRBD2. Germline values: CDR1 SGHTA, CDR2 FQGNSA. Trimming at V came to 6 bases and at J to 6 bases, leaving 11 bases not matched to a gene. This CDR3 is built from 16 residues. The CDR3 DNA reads TGTGCCAGCAGGCCTAGCGGGGTGGGCGTCGCCGGGGAGCTGTTTTTT. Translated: CASRPSGVGVAGELFF.

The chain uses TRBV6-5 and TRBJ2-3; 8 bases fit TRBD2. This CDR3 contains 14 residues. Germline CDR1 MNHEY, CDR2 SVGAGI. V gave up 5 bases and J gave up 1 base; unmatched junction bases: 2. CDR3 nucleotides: TGTGCCAGCAGTCGGGGGGGCGGCACAGATACGCAGTATTTT. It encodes CASSRGGGTDTQYF.

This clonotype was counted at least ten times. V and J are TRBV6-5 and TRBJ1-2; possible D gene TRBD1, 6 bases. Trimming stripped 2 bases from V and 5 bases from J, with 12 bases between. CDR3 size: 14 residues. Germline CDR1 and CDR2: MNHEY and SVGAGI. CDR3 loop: CASSYRDTLYGYTF. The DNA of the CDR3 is TGTGCCAGCAGTTACCGGGACACACTATATGGCTACACCTTC.

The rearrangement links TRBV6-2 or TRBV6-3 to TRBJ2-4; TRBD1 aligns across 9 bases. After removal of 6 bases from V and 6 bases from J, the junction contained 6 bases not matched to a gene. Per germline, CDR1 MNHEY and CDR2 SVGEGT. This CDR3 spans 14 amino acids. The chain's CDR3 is CASRRVDRGNIQYF. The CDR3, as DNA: TGTGCCAGCAGACGTGTGGACAGGGGAAACATTCAGTACTTC.

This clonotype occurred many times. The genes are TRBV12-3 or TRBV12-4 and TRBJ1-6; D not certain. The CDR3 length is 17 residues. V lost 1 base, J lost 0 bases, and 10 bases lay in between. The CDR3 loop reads CASSLEGSSSYNSPLHF. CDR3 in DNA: TGTGCCAGCAGTTTAGAAGGGTCGAGCTCCTATAATTCACCCCTCCACTTT.

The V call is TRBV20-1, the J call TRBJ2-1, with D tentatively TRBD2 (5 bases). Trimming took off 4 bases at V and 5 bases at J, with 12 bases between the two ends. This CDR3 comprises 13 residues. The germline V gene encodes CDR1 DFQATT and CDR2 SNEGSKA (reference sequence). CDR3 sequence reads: CSAIRADDNEQFF. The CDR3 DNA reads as TGCAGTGCTATCCGAGCGGACGACAATGAGCAGTTCTTC.

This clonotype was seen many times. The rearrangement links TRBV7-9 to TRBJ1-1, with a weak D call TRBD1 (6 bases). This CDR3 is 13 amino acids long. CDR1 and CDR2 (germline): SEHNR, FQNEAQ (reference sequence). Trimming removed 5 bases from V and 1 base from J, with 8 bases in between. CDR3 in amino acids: CASSAQGNTEAFF. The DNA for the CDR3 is TGTGCCAGCAGCGCACAGGGGAACACTGAAGCTTTCTTT.

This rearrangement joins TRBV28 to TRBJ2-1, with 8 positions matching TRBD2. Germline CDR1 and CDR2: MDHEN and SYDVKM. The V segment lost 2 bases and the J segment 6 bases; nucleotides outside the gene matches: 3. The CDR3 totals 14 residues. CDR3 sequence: CASSLQRGLNEQFF. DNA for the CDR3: TGTGCCAGCAGTTTACAGCGGGGGCTCAATGAGCAGTTCTTC.

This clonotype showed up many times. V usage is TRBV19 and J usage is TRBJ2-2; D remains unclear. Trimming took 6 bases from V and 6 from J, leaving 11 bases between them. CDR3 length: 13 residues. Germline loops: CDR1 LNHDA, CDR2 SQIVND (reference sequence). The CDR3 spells CASSYSVAGELFF. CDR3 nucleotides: TGTGCCAGTAGCTATAGTGTTGCCGGGGAGCTGTTTTTT.